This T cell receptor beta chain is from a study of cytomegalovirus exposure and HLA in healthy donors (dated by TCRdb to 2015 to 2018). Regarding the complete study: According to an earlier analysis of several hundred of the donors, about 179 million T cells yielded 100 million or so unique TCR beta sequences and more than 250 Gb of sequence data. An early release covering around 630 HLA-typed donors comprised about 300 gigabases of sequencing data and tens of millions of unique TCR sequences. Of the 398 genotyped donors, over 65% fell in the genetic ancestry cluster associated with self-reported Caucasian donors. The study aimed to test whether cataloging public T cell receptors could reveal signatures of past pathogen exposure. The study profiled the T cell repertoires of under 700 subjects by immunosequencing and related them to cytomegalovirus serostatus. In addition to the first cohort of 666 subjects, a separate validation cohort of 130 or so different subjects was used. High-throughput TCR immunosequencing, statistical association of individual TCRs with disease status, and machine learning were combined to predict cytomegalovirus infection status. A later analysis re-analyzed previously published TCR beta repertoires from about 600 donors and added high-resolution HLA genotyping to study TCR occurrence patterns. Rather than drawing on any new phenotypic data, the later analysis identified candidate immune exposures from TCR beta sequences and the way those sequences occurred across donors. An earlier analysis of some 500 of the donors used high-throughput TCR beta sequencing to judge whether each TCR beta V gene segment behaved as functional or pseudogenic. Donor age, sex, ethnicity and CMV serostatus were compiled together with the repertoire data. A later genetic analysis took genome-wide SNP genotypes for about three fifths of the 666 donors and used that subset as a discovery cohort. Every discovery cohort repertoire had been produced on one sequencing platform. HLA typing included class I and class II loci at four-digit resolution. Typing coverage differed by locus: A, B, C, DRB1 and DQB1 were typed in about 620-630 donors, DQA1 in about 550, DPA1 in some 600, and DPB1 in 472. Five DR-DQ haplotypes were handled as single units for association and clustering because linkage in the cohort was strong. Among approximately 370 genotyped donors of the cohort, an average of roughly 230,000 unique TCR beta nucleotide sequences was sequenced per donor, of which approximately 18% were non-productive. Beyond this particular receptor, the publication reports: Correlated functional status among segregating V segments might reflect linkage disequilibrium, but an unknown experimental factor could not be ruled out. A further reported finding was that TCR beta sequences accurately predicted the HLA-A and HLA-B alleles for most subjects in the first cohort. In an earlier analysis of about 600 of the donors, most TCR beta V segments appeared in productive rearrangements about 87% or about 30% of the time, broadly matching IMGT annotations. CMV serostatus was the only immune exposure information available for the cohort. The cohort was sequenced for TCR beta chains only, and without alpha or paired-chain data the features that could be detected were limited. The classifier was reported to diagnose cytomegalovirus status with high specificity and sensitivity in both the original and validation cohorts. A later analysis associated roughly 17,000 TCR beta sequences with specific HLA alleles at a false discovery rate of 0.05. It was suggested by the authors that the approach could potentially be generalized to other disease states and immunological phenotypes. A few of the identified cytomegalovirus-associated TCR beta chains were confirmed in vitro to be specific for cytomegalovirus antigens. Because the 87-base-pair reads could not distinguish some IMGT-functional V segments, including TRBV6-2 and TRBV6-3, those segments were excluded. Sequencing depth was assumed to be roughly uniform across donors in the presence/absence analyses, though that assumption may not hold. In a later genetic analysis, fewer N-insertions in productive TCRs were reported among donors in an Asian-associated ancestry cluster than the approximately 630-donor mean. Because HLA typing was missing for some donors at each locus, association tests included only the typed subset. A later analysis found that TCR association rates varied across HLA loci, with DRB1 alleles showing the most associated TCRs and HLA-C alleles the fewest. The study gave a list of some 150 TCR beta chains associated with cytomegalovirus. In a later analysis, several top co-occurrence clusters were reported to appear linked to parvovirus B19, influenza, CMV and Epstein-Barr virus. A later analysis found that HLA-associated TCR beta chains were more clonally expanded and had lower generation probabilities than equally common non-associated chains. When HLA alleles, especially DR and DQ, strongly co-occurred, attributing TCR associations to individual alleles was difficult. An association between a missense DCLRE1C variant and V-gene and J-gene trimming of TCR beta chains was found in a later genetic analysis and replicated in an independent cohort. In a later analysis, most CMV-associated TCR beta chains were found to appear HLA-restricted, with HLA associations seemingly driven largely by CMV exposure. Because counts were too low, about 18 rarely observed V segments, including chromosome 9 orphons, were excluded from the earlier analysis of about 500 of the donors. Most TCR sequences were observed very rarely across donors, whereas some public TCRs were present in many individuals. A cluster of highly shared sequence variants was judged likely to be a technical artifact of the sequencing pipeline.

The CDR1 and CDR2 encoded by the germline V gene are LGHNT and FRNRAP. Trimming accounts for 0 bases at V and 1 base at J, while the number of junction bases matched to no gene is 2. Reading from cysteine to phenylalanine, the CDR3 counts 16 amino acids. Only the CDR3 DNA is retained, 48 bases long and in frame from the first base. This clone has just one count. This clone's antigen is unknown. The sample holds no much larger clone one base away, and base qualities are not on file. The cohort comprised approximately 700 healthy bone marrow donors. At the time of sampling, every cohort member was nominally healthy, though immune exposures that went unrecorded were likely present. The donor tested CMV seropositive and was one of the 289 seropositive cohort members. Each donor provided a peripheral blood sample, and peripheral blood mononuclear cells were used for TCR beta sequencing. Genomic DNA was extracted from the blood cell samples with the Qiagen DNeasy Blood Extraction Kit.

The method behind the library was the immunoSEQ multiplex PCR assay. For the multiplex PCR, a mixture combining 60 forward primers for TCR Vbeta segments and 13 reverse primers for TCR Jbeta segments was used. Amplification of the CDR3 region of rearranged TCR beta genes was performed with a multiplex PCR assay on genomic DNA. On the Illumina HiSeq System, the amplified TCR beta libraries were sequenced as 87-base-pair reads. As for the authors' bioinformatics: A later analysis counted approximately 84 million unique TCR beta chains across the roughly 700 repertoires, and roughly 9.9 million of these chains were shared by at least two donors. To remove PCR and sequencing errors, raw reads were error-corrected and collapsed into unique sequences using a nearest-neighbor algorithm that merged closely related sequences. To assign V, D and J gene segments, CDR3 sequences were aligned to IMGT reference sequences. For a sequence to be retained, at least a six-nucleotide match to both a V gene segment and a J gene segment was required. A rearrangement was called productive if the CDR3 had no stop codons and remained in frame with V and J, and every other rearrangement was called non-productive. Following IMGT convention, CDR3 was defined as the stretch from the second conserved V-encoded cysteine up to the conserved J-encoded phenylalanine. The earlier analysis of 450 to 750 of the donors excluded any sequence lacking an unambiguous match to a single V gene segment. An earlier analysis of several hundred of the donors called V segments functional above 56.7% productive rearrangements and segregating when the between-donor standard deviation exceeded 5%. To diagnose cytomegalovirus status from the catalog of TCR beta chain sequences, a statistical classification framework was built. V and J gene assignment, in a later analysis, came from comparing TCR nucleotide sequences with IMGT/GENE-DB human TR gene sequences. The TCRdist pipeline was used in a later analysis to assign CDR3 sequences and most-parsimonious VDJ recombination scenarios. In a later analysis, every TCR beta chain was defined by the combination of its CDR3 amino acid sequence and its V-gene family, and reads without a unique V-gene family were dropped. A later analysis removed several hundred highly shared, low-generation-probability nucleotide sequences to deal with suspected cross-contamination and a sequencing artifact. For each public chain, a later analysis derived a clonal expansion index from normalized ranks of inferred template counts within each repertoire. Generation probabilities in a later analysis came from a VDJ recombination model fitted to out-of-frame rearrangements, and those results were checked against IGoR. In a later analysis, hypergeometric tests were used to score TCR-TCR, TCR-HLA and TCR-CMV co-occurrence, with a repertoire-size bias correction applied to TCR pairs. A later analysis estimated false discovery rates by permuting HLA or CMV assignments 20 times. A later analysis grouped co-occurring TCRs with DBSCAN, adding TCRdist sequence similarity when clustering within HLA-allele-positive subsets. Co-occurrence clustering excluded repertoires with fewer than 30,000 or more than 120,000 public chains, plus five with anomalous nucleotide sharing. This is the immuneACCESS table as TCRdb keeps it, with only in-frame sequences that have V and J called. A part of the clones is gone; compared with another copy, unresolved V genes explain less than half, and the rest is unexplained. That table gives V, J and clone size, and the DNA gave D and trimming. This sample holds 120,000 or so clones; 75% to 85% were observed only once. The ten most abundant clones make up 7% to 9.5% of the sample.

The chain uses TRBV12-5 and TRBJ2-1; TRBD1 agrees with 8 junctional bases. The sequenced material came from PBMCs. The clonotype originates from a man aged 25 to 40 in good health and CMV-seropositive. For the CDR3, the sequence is CASGLVQGASYNEQFF. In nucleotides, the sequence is TGTGCTAGTGGTTTGGTCCAGGGGGCGTCCTACAATGAGCAGTTCTTC. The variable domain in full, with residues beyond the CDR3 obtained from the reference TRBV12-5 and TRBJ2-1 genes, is DARVTQTPRHKVTEMGQEVTMRCQPILGHNTVFWYRQTMMQGLELLAYFRNRAPLDDSGMPKDRFSAEMPDATLATLKIQPSEPRDSAVYFCASGLVQGASYNEQFFGPGTRLTVL.